This T cell receptor (beta chain) was sequenced in a study of metastatic and nonmetastatic thyroid tumors. Whole-study context: Malignant and benign thyroid patients had repertoires compared in peripheral blood and tumor or nodule tissue. Study-level points and caveats: Malignant thyroid tumors reportedly had TCR beta diversity that was significantly higher than in benign nodules, in blood and tumor.

A note on this clone: Its antigen is not known. This is likely a read error, given that the CDR3 carries no conserved phenylalanine or tryptophan at its end.

Trimming removed 5 bases at V and 2 bases at J, with 16 bases between. The CDR3 consists of 15 residues. Germline values: CDR1 LGHNA, CDR2 YNFKEQ. Per the original methods: Built for papillary thyroid cancer, a distant-metastasis classifier drew on CDR3 differences across clinicopathological groups. TCRdb reprocessed the PCR reads using MiXCR. TCRdb's processing, not the study's, gives the V and J calls here. Here the sample spans around 25,000 clones, 13% being singletons. Before thyroid surgery, none of the patients had received any treatment. Sequencing was carried out using blood. The TCR sequence derives from a female donor with papillary thyroid cancer or a benign thyroid nodule (not recorded which). Some clones in this sample may be carry-over from other donors' samples. The rearrangement joins TRBV4-2 to TRBJ2-7; D possibly corresponds to TRBD1 (5 bases). CDR3 in amino acids: CASSAQGIAAYEQYY. DNA of the CDR3: TGTGCCAGCAGCGCTCAGGGAATTGCGGCCTACGAGCAGTACTAC.